The 10 T cell receptor beta chains presented below share a single source sample, sequenced in a study of shared clonotypes between healthy human individuals. CD45RO-negative CD8 cells positively selected for CCR7 made up the naive population, which excluded terminally differentiated effector memory CD45RA+ cells. Repertoires were generated with immunoSEQ multiplex PCR, while TCRdb's copy carries only in-frame clones and drops some. Here the sample spans just over 2,000,000 clones, roughly 95% being singletons. Specimen: naive CD8+ T cells sorted from blood. The source is a man aged 18 to 30 in good health.

The chain carries TRBV6-6 and TRBJ2-7; D may be TRBD2 (5 bases). The CDR3 is 14 residues long. Looked up from germline, CDR1 is MNHNY and CDR2 is SVGAGI (reference sequence). Trimming removed 2 bases at V and 0 bases at J, with 8 bases between. The CDR3 reads CASSYPGDSYEQYF. The CDR3 DNA reads as TGTGCCAGCAGTTACCCCGGGGACTCCTACGAGCAGTACTTC.

The chain uses TRBV4-1 and TRBJ2-7; D call uncertain. Between the trimmed V and J ends, which lost 1 base and 1 base, there was a span of 11 bases. Germline V gene sequence: CDR1 MGHRA, CDR2 YSYEKL. The CDR3 consists of 15 residues. CDR3 sequence reads: CASSQAGSLSYEQYF. CDR3 sequence (DNA): TGCGCCAGCAGCCAAGCGGGCAGTTTATCCTACGAGCAGTACTTC.

Here the CDR3 DNA reads TGCGCCAGCAGCCAAGATGTTGGACAGGGGTACATTCAGTACTTC. Protein sequence: CASSQDVGQGYIQYF. This rearrangement joins TRBV4-3 to TRBJ2-4; 9 bases are a match to TRBD1. CDR1 LGHNA and CDR2 YSLEER come from the germline V gene. V was clipped by 0 bases and J by 8 bases; unmatched bases: 5. The CDR3 spans 15 residues.

The chain links TRBV11-2 to TRBJ2-1; D unresolved. This CDR3 has 15 amino acids. Germline V gene data show CDR1 as SGHAT and CDR2 as FQNNGV. V shed 2 bases and J shed 0 bases, with 8 bases lying between them. The CDR3 sequence: CASSLYVSSYNEQFF. The CDR3 coding sequence is TGTGCCAGCAGCTTATATGTGAGCTCCTACAATGAGCAGTTCTTC.

The V gene is TRBV7-9, the J gene TRBJ1-1; 11 nucleotides agree with TRBD1. Germline CDR1 is SEHNR and CDR2 is FQNEAQ (reference sequence). This CDR3 region has 15 residues. V lost 5 bases to trimming and J lost 3 bases; unmatched junction nucleotides: 5. The CDR3 loop reads CASSHRDRGDTEAFF. CDR3 DNA sequence: TGTGCCAGCAGCCACCGGGACAGGGGGGACACTGAAGCTTTCTTT.

The chain carries TRBV5-1 and TRBJ2-2; D is uncertain. Germline-derived CDR1 and CDR2 are SGHRS and YFSETQ. The CDR3 is 15 residues long. The V end was cut by 0 bases, the J end by 1 base, with 7 bases between. CDR3 bases: TGCGCCAGCAGCTTGGGCTGGCGGAACACCGGGGAGCTGTTTTTT. Its translation: CASSLGWRNTGELFF. The variable domain in full, completed from reference TRBV5-1 and TRBJ2-2, reads KAGVTQTPRYLIKTRGQQVTLSCSPISGHRSVSWYQQTPGQGLQFLFEYFSETQRNKGNFPGRFSGRQFSNSRSEMNVSTLELGDSALYLCASSLGWRNTGELFFGEGSRLTVL.

The CDR3 sequence: CASTSGAGVYEQYF. The CDR3 nucleotides read TGTGCCAGCACCTCAGGGGCGGGGGTCTACGAGCAGTACTTC. The chain links TRBV2 to TRBJ2-7; perhaps TRBD2 as D (7 bases). CDR3 length: 14 amino acids. V gave up 7 bases and J gave up 3 bases, with 16 bases separating them. CDR1 is SNHLY and CDR2 is FYNNEI in the germline V gene.

The chain couples TRBV19 to TRBJ2-5; either TRBD1 or TRBD2 may fit D (6 bases each). There are 13 residues in the CDR3. Germline CDR1 and CDR2: LNHDA and SQIVND (reference sequence). Trimming took 5 bases from V and 1 from J, leaving 8 bases between them. The CDR3 sequence: CASSSGAQETQYF. The CDR3 nucleotides read TGTGCCAGTAGTTCGGGGGCCCAAGAGACCCAGTACTTC.

V and J are TRBV4-1 and TRBJ1-5, with D maybe TRBD1 (6 bases). Germline V gene lookup returns CDR1 MGHRA and CDR2 YSYEKL. The germline V and J ends were trimmed by 1 base and 5 bases, with 15 bases remaining between them. The CDR3 has 16 amino acids. The CDR3 DNA sequence: TGCGCCAGCAGCCAAGTTGGGGGGGGCAGGGATCAGCCCCAGCATTTT. Its protein product is CASSQVGGGRDQPQHF.

The V gene is TRBV5-4, the J gene TRBJ1-2; D might be TRBD1 (5 bases). The germline V and J ends were trimmed by 4 bases and 8 bases, with 18 bases remaining between them. The CDR3 spans 14 residues. Germline V gene sequence: CDR1 SGHNT, CDR2 YYREEE (reference sequence). CDR3 amino acids: CASSPRGALKGYTF. CDR3 nucleotide sequence: TGTGCCAGCAGCCCCCGGGGCGCCCTCAAGGGCTACACCTTC.